These 4 T cell receptor beta chains were all obtained from the same sample, sequenced in a study of T-cell memory formation after mild COVID-19. MiXCR, applied by TCRdb to the 5' RACE reads, yields one record per CDR3 protein. The table has about 600,000 distinct CDR3 sequences, 20% to 25% seen once. Sequenced: PBMCs or a T cell subset sorted from them (not recorded which). The receptors stem from an adult woman who had mild COVID-19 (a few samples of this study predate the infection). Cell type and time point are not known.

Comments on this clonotype: At one of its ends the junction is not consistent with the germline gene, which may arise from a read error. In DNA form, the CDR3 reads TGCGCCAGCAGCTTGGCTTGGCGGGGGGTCGATACAGATACGCAGTGTTTT. Protein sequence: CASSLAWRGVDTDTQCF. V is TRBV5-1 and J is TRBJ2-3, with 8 nucleotides matching TRBD2. CDR3 size: 17 residues. Germline values: CDR1 SGHRS, CDR2 YFSETQ. Based on the CDR3 plus reference TRBV5-1 and TRBJ2-3, the full variable domain is KAGVTQTPRYLIKTRGQQVTLSCSPISGHRSVSWYQQTPGQGLQFLFEYFSETQRNKGNFPGRFSGRQFSNSRSEMNVSTLELGDSALYLCASSLAWRGVDTDTQCFGPGTRLTVL.

The chain recombines TRBV19 with TRBJ1-1; the D gene is possibly TRBD1 (5 bases). This CDR3 spans 14 amino acids. Germline CDR1 LNHDA, CDR2 SQIVND (reference sequence). The V end lost 4 bases, the J end lost 4 bases, and 13 bases lay between the germline ends. CDR3 region: CASSTQGIRTEAFF. The CDR3 bases are TGTGCCAGTAGTACCCAGGGTATTCGCACTGAAGCTTTCTTT.

This clonotype has just a few counts. The chain links TRBV3-1 to TRBJ2-1, with D perhaps TRBD2 (6 bases). Deletions cut 0 bases from V and 0 bases from J, with 9 bases between. The CDR3 loop spans 16 amino acids. Germline V gene lookup returns CDR1 LGHDT and CDR2 YNNKEL (reference sequence). In nucleotides, the CDR3 is TGTGCCAGCAGCCAAGAGGTGGGACTCTCCTACAATGAGCAGTTCTTC. Protein: CASSQEVGLSYNEQFF.

The chain is built from TRBV11-3 and TRBJ2-5; 9 nucleotides align to TRBD2. Trimming took 3 bases from V and 0 from J; bases not matched to a gene: 5. CDR1 and CDR2 from the germline V gene are SGHNT and YENEEA. This CDR3 spans 16 amino acids. Here the CDR3 reads CASSFRLAGYQETQYF. The CDR3 DNA follows: TGTGCCAGCAGCTTCAGGCTAGCGGGGTACCAAGAGACCCAGTACTTC.